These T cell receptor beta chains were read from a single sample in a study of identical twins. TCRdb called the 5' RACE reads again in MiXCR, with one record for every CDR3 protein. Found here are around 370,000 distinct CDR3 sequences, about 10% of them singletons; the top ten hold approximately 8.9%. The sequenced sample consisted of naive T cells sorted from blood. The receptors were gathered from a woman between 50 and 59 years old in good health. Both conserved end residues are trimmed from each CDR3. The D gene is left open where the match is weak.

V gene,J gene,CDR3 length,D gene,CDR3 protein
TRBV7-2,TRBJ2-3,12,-,ASSFNGDTDTQY
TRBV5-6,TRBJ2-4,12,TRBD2,ASGPLAGGNIQY
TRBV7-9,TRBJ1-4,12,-,ASSLGGINEKLF
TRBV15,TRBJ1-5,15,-,ATSRDLITGSNQPQH
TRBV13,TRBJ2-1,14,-,ASARPYRESGNKQF
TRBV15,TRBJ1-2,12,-,ATSRDFGGGGYT
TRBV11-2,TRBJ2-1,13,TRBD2,ASSLGTSDYNEQF
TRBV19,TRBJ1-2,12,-,ASSIDPSNYGYT
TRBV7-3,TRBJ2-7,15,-,ASSPNVRGARFYEQY
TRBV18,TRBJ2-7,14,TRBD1,ASSPLTGQGSYEQY
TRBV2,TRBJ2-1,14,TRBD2,ASSEMGGRAVNEQF
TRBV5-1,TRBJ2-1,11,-,ASGPRSSYEQF
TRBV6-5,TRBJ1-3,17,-,ASSYSMSFFGGAGNTIY
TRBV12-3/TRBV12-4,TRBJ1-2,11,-,ASSFRPLGGYT
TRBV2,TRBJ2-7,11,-,ASSGRSRLEQY
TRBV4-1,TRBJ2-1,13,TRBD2,ASSQAGTSDNEQF
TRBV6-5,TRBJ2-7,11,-,ASSGGSIYEQY
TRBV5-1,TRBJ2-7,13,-,ASSLVPGSIYEQY
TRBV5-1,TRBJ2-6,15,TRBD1,ASSPGQGTSGANVLT
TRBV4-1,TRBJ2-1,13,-,ASSQGPARYNEQF
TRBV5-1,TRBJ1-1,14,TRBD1,ASSLDRGRVDTEAF
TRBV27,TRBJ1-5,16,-,ASSPVGWASPDYQPQH
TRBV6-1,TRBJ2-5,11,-,ARERTVEETQY
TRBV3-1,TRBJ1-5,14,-,ASSQEPGRADQPQH
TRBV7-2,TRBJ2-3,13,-,ASSFTASGTDTQY
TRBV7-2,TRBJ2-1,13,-,ASSLAKKLVGEQF
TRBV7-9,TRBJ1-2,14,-,ASSLEGTDQSGGYT
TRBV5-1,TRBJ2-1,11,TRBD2,ASSDTSVNEQF
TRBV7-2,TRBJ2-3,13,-,ASSLVGRGTDTQY
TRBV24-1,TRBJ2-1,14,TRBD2,ATSDSGLAAPNEQF
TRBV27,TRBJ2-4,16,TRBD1,ASSPLLGQALAKNIQY